A selection of T cell receptor beta chains follows, all from one sample in a study of shared clonotypes between healthy human individuals. Produced via immunoSEQ multiplex PCR; TCRdb's table is partial and in-frame only. Of about 2.1 million clones listed, 85% to 95% were seen once; the top ten hold approximately 1.6%. The specimen sequenced was naive CD8+ T cells from PBMCs. These receptors all come from a man between 18 and 29 years old in good health. Some clones in this sample may be carry-over from other donors' samples. Both conserved end residues are part of each CDR3. The D gene is left open where the match is weak. Part of the rows lack a size; the others show once, few, many or a class for expanded clones.

d_gene,abundance,j_gene,v_gene,CDR3aa,CDR3nt
TRBD2,.,TRBJ2-3,TRBV14,CASSQGSGTSTDTQYF,TGTGCCAGCAGCCAGGGGAGCGGGACTAGCACAGATACGCAGTATTTT
TRBD2,once,TRBJ2-5,TRBV7-9,CASSFGVGGAGETQYF,TGTGCCAGCAGCTTCGGAGTGGGAGGGGCGGGGGAGACCCAGTACTTC
TRBD2,once,TRBJ2-7,TRBV7-2,CASSLATASGASYEQYF,TGTGCCAGCAGCTTAGCGACGGCTAGCGGGGCCTCCTACGAGCAGTACTTC
TRBD2,once,TRBJ2-1,TRBV19,CASSIGGSPKEDEQFF,TGTGCCAGTAGTATCGGCGGGAGCCCCAAGGAGGATGAGCAGTTCTTC
.,.,TRBJ2-1,TRBV9,CASSGVTRPGEQFF,TGTGCCAGCAGCGGCGTGACCCGCCCCGGTGAGCAGTTCTTC
.,.,TRBJ2-1,TRBV9,CASSGHGMGNEQFF,TGTGCCAGCAGCGGACACGGGATGGGCAATGAGCAGTTCTTC
TRBD2,.,TRBJ2-3,TRBV9,CASGLADTDTQYF,TGTGCCAGCGGACTAGCGGACACAGATACGCAGTATTTT
.,.,TRBJ2-7,TRBV27,CASRPYDIRLSYEQYF,TGTGCCAGCAGACCCTACGACATACGCCTCTCCTACGAGCAGTACTTC
.,.,TRBJ1-3,TRBV18,CASSLVDNHHRSGNTIYF,TGTGCCAGCTCACTCGTGGACAACCATCATCGCTCTGGAAACACCATATATTTT
.,.,TRBJ2-7,TRBV13,CASSLPGSPYEQYF,TGTGCCAGCAGCCTCCCGGGATCTCCCTACGAGCAGTACTTC
.,once,TRBJ2-5,TRBV28,CASAWGRETQYF,TGTGCCAGCGCGTGGGGGCGAGAGACCCAGTACTTC
TRBD1,.,TRBJ2-1,TRBV9,CASSVGTGRSGYEQFF,TGTGCCAGCAGCGTAGGGACAGGGAGGTCAGGCTATGAGCAGTTCTTC
.,.,TRBJ2-7,TRBV11-2,CASSLDPSTYYEQYF,TGTGCCAGCAGCTTAGATCCCTCGACATACTACGAGCAGTACTTC
TRBD2,once,TRBJ2-2,TRBV12-5,CASGLGLAGAGELFF,TGTGCTAGTGGTTTGGGACTAGCGGGAGCCGGGGAGCTGTTTTTT
TRBD1,.,TRBJ2-7,TRBV28,CASRMTGGREQYF,TGTGCCAGCAGGATGACAGGGGGGCGAGAGCAGTACTTC
.,.,TRBJ2-1,TRBV5-1,CASSLAPSAHNEQFF,TGCGCCAGCAGCTTGGCCCCTAGCGCACACAATGAGCAGTTCTTC
.,.,TRBJ2-7,TRBV5-1,CASSLEEGLYYEQYF,TGCGCCAGCAGCTTGGAGGAGGGTTTATACTACGAGCAGTACTTC
.,.,TRBJ1-1,TRBV19,CATTGVNTEAFF,TGTGCCACCACCGGGGTCAACACTGAAGCTTTCTTT
.,.,TRBJ2-1,TRBV14,CASSSRLAQPYNEQFF,TGTGCCAGCAGCTCTAGGTTGGCTCAGCCCTACAATGAGCAGTTCTTC
.,.,TRBJ1-1,TRBV15,CATSRDGGREGTEAFF,TGTGCCACCAGCAGAGATGGCGGCAGGGAGGGCACTGAAGCTTTCTTT
TRBD2,.,TRBJ2-3,TRBV28,CASSPGTSGTDTQYF,TGTGCCAGCAGCCCCGGGACTAGCGGCACAGATACGCAGTATTTT
.,.,TRBJ2-3,TRBV2,CARDTRRRDTQYF,TGTGCCAGAGACACCCGTCGTCGGGATACGCAGTATTTT
.,.,TRBJ1-1,TRBV19,CASSMGRALRDAGTEAFF,TGTGCCAGTAGTATGGGACGGGCCCTACGGGACGCTGGCACTGAAGCTTTCTTT
.,.,TRBJ1-1,TRBV19,CASSTRDRPTMNTEAFF,TGTGCCAGTAGTACCCGGGACCGCCCCACCATGAACACTGAAGCTTTCTTT
.,.,TRBJ1-2,TRBV29-1,CSVPGAYGYTF,TGCAGCGTTCCGGGAGCCTATGGCTACACCTTC
.,.,TRBJ1-2,TRBV10-3,CAISTPGALNYGYTF,TGTGCCATCAGTACTCCTGGGGCCTTGAACTATGGCTACACCTTC
.,.,TRBJ1-1,TRBV13,CASSPTGNTEAFF,TGTGCCAGCAGCCCAACAGGGAACACTGAAGCTTTCTTT
.,.,TRBJ2-5,TRBV7-6,CASSLLSGIPQETQYF,TGTGCCAGCAGCCTCCTATCTGGGATTCCCCAAGAGACCCAGTACTTC
.,.,TRBJ2-7,TRBV2,CASSELTSGYEQYF,TGTGCCAGCAGTGAATTGACCTCAGGCTACGAGCAGTACTTC
TRBD2,.,TRBJ2-7,TRBV10-3,CAISESGEGFGEQYF,TGTGCCATCAGTGAGTCGGGGGAGGGTTTCGGTGAGCAGTACTTC
.,.,TRBJ2-3,TRBV7-6,CASSLAATSTDTQYF,TGTGCCAGCAGCTTAGCGGCTACCAGCACAGATACGCAGTATTTT
.,.,TRBJ2-4,TRBV7-2,CASSLDGGGSRNIQYF,TGTGCCAGCAGCTTAGATGGTGGCGGGTCGCGAAACATTCAGTACTTC
.,.,TRBJ2-7,TRBV4-2,CASSLSPGSSYEQYF,TGTGCCAGCAGCCTCTCTCCGGGCTCCTCCTACGAGCAGTACTTC
TRBD1,once,TRBJ2-7,TRBV7-2,CASSSEPRDRAGEQYF,TGTGCCAGCAGCTCCGAACCGAGGGACAGGGCGGGCGAGCAGTACTTC
.,.,TRBJ2-7,TRBV6-5,CASSLRGYYEQYF,TGTGCCAGCAGCCTCCGGGGGTACTACGAGCAGTACTTC
TRBD1,.,TRBJ1-2,TRBV28,CASSSDIRQGIFDGYTF,TGTGCCAGCAGTTCCGATATTCGACAGGGGATCTTTGATGGCTACACCTTC
.,.,TRBJ1-2,TRBV19,CASTGLGFGYTF,TGTGCCAGTACAGGGCTCGGCTTTGGCTACACCTTC
.,.,TRBJ2-1,TRBV27,CASSLTTYNEQFF,TGTGCCAGCAGTTTAACCACCTACAATGAGCAGTTCTTC
.,.,TRBJ1-5,TRBV18,CASSPGHPVYSNQPQHF,TGTGCCAGCTCACCCGGCCATCCCGTCTATAGCAATCAGCCCCAGCATTTT
.,.,TRBJ1-2,TRBV29-1,CSVLGSGYTF,TGCAGCGTTTTGGGATCCGGCTACACCTTC
TRBD2,.,TRBJ2-7,TRBV27,CASSQLAGWREQYF,TGTGCCAGCAGCCAACTAGCGGGTTGGAGGGAGCAGTACTTC
.,.,TRBJ2-7,TRBV7-2,CASSLVGLTYEQYF,TGTGCCAGCAGCTTAGTGGGACTTACCTACGAGCAGTACTTC
TRBD2,.,TRBJ2-5,TRBV30,CAWGALAGGETQYF,TGTGCCTGGGGGGCGCTAGCGGGAGGAGAGACCCAGTACTTC
.,.,TRBJ2-1,TRBV6-5,CASSSQGGEQFF,TGTGCCAGCAGCTCGCAGGGGGGGGAGCAGTTCTTC
TRBD1,once,TRBJ2-7,TRBV11-2,CASSLVGQGYEQYF,TGTGCCAGCAGCTTAGTGGGACAGGGTTACGAGCAGTACTTC
.,few,TRBJ1-1,TRBV2,CASDPGRMNTEAFF,TGTGCCAGCGACCCCGGACGGATGAACACTGAAGCTTTCTTT
.,.,TRBJ1-4,TRBV28,CASGDGFFTNEKLFF,TGTGCCAGCGGAGACGGATTTTTCACTAATGAAAAACTGTTTTTT
.,.,TRBJ2-1,TRBV9,CASASKVGHNEQFF,TGTGCCAGCGCATCTAAGGTCGGTCACAATGAGCAGTTCTTC
.,.,TRBJ2-7,TRBV2,CASRRRGSGSYEQYF,TGTGCCAGCAGGCGAAGGGGGAGCGGATCCTACGAGCAGTACTTC
TRBD2,.,TRBJ2-1,TRBV28,CASTVSGNEQFF,TGTGCCAGCACCGTTAGCGGGAATGAGCAGTTCTTC
.,.,TRBJ2-5,TRBV19,CASSMGGSQYF,TGTGCCAGTAGTATGGGGGGTTCCCAGTACTTC
.,.,TRBJ2-3,TRBV28,CASSLLLRESDTQYF,TGTGCCAGCAGTTTATTACTCCGGGAGTCAGATACGCAGTATTTT
TRBD1,once,TRBJ1-2,TRBV5-8,CASSQNRDRVNYGYTF,TGTGCCAGCAGTCAGAACCGGGACAGGGTTAACTATGGCTACACCTTC